This T cell receptor (beta chain) was sequenced for a study of blood T cell repertoires in COVID-19. Study context: Spain, Italy and the United States supplied samples that represented acute and convalescent COVID-19. PBMCs, B-cell-depleted T cells, or T cells were the source of the cDNA or gDNA that made up the material.

The CDR3 runs to 15 residues. Looked up from germline, CDR1 is SGHDT and CDR2 is YYEEEE. Trimming took 3 bases from V and 7 from J; bases not matched to a gene: 2. Authors' data handling: Estimation of nucleated cell counts was performed using reference gene primer amplification. The data were produced by immunoSEQ multiplex PCR, yet TCRdb's version contains in-frame clones alone and is incomplete. Clone size and V and J calls were adopted from that table, with D and trimming inferred from the DNA. The table includes fewer than 200,000 clones, 65% to 85% detected once. Sequenced material: peripheral blood. The receptor was isolated from a woman older than 75 with active or convalescent COVID-19. This sequence joins TRBV5-6 and TRBJ2-1, with 15 bases that match TRBD2. The CDR3 region is CASSWGLAGGNEQFF. The CDR3 DNA follows: TGTGCCAGCAGCTGGGGACTAGCGGGGGGAAATGAGCAGTTCTTC.